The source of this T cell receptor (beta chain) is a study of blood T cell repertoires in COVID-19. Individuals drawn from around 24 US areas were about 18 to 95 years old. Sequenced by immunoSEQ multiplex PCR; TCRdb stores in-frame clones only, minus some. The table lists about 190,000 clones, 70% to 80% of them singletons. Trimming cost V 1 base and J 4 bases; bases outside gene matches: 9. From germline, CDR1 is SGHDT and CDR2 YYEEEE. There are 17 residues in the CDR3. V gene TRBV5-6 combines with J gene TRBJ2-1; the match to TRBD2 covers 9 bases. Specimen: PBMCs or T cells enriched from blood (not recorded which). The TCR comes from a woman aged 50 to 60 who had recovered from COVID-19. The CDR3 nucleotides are TGTGCCAGCAGCTTGAACCCCGCAAGCGGGAGGTACAATGAGCAGTTCTTC. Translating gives CASSLNPASGRYNEQFF.